Shown below are 8 T cell receptor beta chains from a single sample sequenced in a study of blood T cell repertoires in COVID-19. Libraries were prepared by immunoSEQ multiplex PCR; TCRdb keeps only in-frame clonotypes and omits some of them. The table lists a few hundred thousand clones, around three quarters of them singletons. What was sequenced was peripheral blood. The receptor source for this set is a woman in her sixties or seventies with acute or convalescent COVID-19.

The rearrangement links TRBV9 to TRBJ2-7; a weak D match, TRBD1 (6 bases). Looked up from germline, CDR1 is SGDLS and CDR2 is YYNGEE. The CDR3 consists of 15 residues. The ends were cut back, 4 bases at V and 3 bases at J, with 17 bases in the middle. CDR3 residues: CASSPMWVRGYEQYV. The CDR3 DNA is TGTGCCAGCAGCCCAATGTGGGTCAGGGGCTACGAGCAGTACGTC.

The chain couples TRBV7-9 to TRBJ2-7, with D possibly TRBD1 on 5 matching bases. The V gene lost 8 bases and the J gene lost 0 bases, with 8 bases spanning the gap. The length of the CDR3 is 12 residues. In germline, CDR1 is SEHNR, CDR2 FQNEAQ (reference sequence). DNA for the CDR3: TGTGCCAGCGGCGACAGCTCCTACGAGCAGTACTTC. Amino acid sequence: CASGDSSYEQYF.

This clone was seen ten or more times. This chain uses TRBV3-1 (or the pseudogene TRBV3-2) with TRBJ1-4, with no clear D. Trimming removed 2 bases at V and 4 bases at J, with 8 bases between. Germline CDR1 LGHDT, CDR2 YNNKEL (reference sequence). CDR3 size: 14 residues. CDR3 sequence reads: CASSQSEHNEKLFF. The CDR3 region has the DNA TGTGCCAGCAGCCAAAGTGAACATAATGAAAAACTGTTTTTT.

The chain recombines TRBV5-1 with TRBJ1-3; TRBD1 might be the D (6 bases). V was clipped by 0 bases and J by 2 bases, with 6 bases between them. CDR3 size: 14 residues. The germline V gene has CDR1 SGHRS and CDR2 YFSETQ. In DNA, the CDR3 is TGCGCCAGCAGCTTGGGGGGGCCTGGAAACACCATATATTTT. Protein sequence: CASSLGGPGNTIYF.

The CDR3 DNA is TGTGCCAGCAGCCAGGCCTATGGCTACACCTTC. It specifies CASSQAYGYTF. The rearrangement uses TRBV3-1 (or the pseudogene TRBV3-2) and TRBJ1-2; D remains ambiguous. CDR1 and CDR2 (germline): LGHDT, YNNKEL (reference sequence). V dropped 3 bases and J dropped 4 bases, with 3 bases sitting between them. The length of the CDR3 is 11 residues.

CDR3 sequence: CASSEDISGNTIYF. CDR3 bases: TGTGCCAGCAGTGAGGACATCTCTGGAAACACCATATATTTT. The chain is built from TRBV6-1 and TRBJ1-3; D is possibly TRBD1 (5 bases). Germline CDR1 is MNHNS and CDR2 is SASEGT. CDR3 length equals 14 residues. V was clipped by 3 bases and J by 0 bases, with 6 bases between them.

This clone was counted only a few times. The rearrangement links TRBV18 to TRBJ1-1, with 8 bases fitting TRBD1. J lost 8 bases, V lost 5 bases, and 10 bases had no gene match. The germline CDR1 and CDR2 sequences are KGHSH and LQKENI. This CDR3 has 14 amino acids. The CDR3, as DNA: TGTGCCAGCTCAGTGGGACAGGCCCCCGGGGAAGCTTTCTTT. Translated, it gives CASSVGQAPGEAFF. The full variable domain, completed using reference TRBV18 and TRBJ1-1, is NAGVMQNPRHLVRRRGQEARLRCSPMKGHSHVYWYRQLPEEGLKFMVYLQKENIIDESGMPKERFSAEFPKEGPSILRIQQVVRGDSAAYFCASSVGQAPGEAFFGQGTRLTVV.

J is TRBJ1-4 and V is TRBV10-1; perhaps TRBD1 as D (6 bases). The CDR3 covers 13 residues. The germline V gene has CDR1 WNHNN and CDR2 SYGVQD (reference sequence). V was shortened by 9 bases and J by 8 bases, with 16 bases between the two germline ends. Here the CDR3 DNA reads TGCGCCAGTTCCAGGGGAGAGGGCGAAAAACTGTTTTTT. Protein product: CASSRGEGEKLFF.